This is a list of T cell receptor beta chains from one sample in a study of blood T cell repertoires in COVID-19. The method was immunoSEQ multiplex PCR; TCRdb's version includes in-frame clones alone and lacks a portion of them. The repertoire holds about 140,000 clones, with about 86% as singletons. The sequenced sample was peripheral blood. All receptors derive from a human donor in a cohort sampled during active COVID-19. CDR3s include the opening cysteine and the closing phenylalanine or tryptophan. Size is omitted from some rows. Given values are once, few, many or a class for expanded clones.

CASSPYGDSPYGYTF	.	TRBV28	TRBJ1-2
CASRPGTGILEQYF	.	TRBV27	TRBJ2-7
CAISGGGGDRRTYEQYF	once	TRBV10-3	TRBJ2-7
CSVVVLAGVSDTQYF	.	TRBV29-1	TRBJ2-3
CASSIRTGMGYEQYF	.	TRBV19	TRBJ2-7
CASSYSTSGEVRWELFF	.	TRBV6-2/TRBV6-3	TRBJ2-2
CASSPSSGSTDTQYF	.	TRBV7-3	TRBJ2-3
CASSLAPGSGEKLFF	.	TRBV5-5	TRBJ1-4
CASSFGGLAGSDEQFF	.	TRBV5-1	TRBJ2-1
CASSLNQGGYTGELFF	.	TRBV7-3	TRBJ2-2
CASSQVTQGGRGGTQYF	once	TRBV14	TRBJ2-5
CASHTPRDSKNYGYTF	.	TRBV28	TRBJ1-2
CASTRTSGGRDTQYF	.	TRBV2	TRBJ2-3
CATSDPGGPLNTGELFF	few	TRBV24-1	TRBJ2-2
CASSQVYAGGAADTQYF	.	TRBV4-1	TRBJ2-3
CASSRDRPPSYNEQFF	.	TRBV19	TRBJ2-1
CASSSLAGEQYF	.	TRBV12-1	TRBJ2-7
CASSLEVGADYGYTF	few	TRBV3-1/TRBV3-2	TRBJ1-2
CASSDRGWQETQYF	.	TRBV28	TRBJ2-5
CASSLPVQETQYF	few	TRBV28	TRBJ2-5
CASSQVGGDQPQHF	.	TRBV4-3	TRBJ1-5
CASSTWTGVYEQYF	.	TRBV21-1	TRBJ2-7